Below, 22 T cell receptor beta chains from the same sample are listed, as sequenced in a study of Graves' ophthalmopathy and Graves' hyperthyroidism. Transcripts of RNA were the source for amplifying TCR beta CDR3 regions. The first-round RT-PCR employed HTBI primers together with the Qiagen OneStep RT-PCR kit. A multiplex PCR was then performed as the second round. Using its own MiXCR run on the multiplex PCR reads, TCRdb lists one record per CDR3 protein. The sample has about 240,000 distinct CDR3 sequences, 45% seen once. The sequenced sample consisted of peripheral blood. The receptors derive from an adult man with Graves' ophthalmopathy.

The V call is TRBV7-9, the J call TRBJ2-5, with a tentative D call TRBD2 (6 bases). V lost 5 bases to trimming and J lost 7 bases, with 11 bases between them. The CDR3 has 12 residues. Germline V lookup: CDR1 SEHNR, CDR2 FQNEAQ (reference sequence). The CDR3 bases are TGTGCCAGCAGCCCGGGACTGGGGACCCAGTACTTC. Translated: CASSPGLGTQYF.

As concerns this clonotype: Relative to the germline gene, one junction end is altered; a read error may explain this. This sequence joins TRBV7-9 and TRBJ1-1, with 10 positions matching TRBD1. This CDR3 region has 15 residues. The germline gives CDR1 SEHNR, CDR2 FQNEAQ (reference sequence). The DNA of the CDR3 is TGTGCCAGCAGCTTAGCGGGACAGGGGAACACTGGAGCTTTCTTT. Its translation is CASSLAGQGNTGAFF.

This clonotype was detected once. The rearrangement uses TRBV5-1 and TRBJ2-7; D remains unclear. V gave up 6 bases and J gave up 7 bases, with 20 bases separating them. The CDR3 runs 14 residues. The V gene's germline CDR1 is SGHRS and CDR2 YFSETQ. CDR3 nucleotide sequence: TGCGCCAGCACCCCCACTGGATACACCGGGGAGCAGTACTTC. As protein: CASTPTGYTGEQYF.

This clonotype was picked up a small number of times. The V and J genes are TRBV20-1 and TRBJ2-7; 10 positions agree with TRBD1. Germline V gives CDR1 DFQATT, CDR2 SNEGSKA (reference sequence). This CDR3 is 15 amino acids long. The V and J ends lost 5 bases and 5 bases, in that order; junction bases with no gene match: 12. The CDR3 DNA reads as TGCAGTGCTCCCTCCTCGACAGGGGGCACCCACGAGCAGTACTTC. Residues: CSAPSSTGGTHEQYF.

The chain has TRBV10-3 and TRBJ1-1; maybe TRBD1 (5 bases). Germline V lookup: CDR1 ENHRY, CDR2 SYGVKD. Between the trimmed V and J ends, which lost 4 bases and 0 bases, there was a span of 12 bases. The CDR3 loop spans 15 amino acids. This CDR3 reads CAISGDTGLNTEAFF. CDR3 sequence (DNA): TGTGCCATCAGTGGGGATACAGGACTGAACACTGAAGCTTTCTTT.

The chain is built from TRBV20-1 and TRBJ1-5, with 8 bases aligning to TRBD1. Germline assignment: CDR1 DFQATT and CDR2 SNEGSKA (reference sequence). Unmatched junction bases numbered 9, after V lost 6 bases and J lost 5 bases. This CDR3 spans 14 amino acids. Here the CDR3 reads CSAQPDREYQPQHF. The CDR3 bases are TGCAGTGCCCAACCGGACAGGGAGTATCAGCCCCAGCATTTT.

The sample holds one count of this clonotype. The V and J genes are TRBV3-1 and TRBJ2-2, with D perhaps TRBD1 (6 bases). CDR1 LGHDT and CDR2 YNNKEL come from the germline V gene (reference sequence). The ends were cut back, 6 bases at V and 7 bases at J, with 9 bases in the middle. This CDR3 has 12 residues. CDR3 DNA: TGTGCCAGCAGACGGACAGTCGGGGAGCTGTTTTTT. It translates to CASRRTVGELFF.

The CDR3 loop is CASSLATGGRSNQPQHF. In DNA, the CDR3 is TGTGCCAGCAGCTTAGCAACAGGGGGCAGAAGCAATCAGCCCCAGCATTTT. The gene calls are TRBV7-2 and TRBJ1-5; 9 bases align to TRBD1. The ends lost 0 bases at V and 1 base at J; junction bases unmatched: 4. The CDR3 has 17 amino acids. Germline V gives CDR1 SGHTA, CDR2 FQGNSA.

This clonotype was picked up a small number of times. The CDR3 sequence is CASSPRGGGVETQYF. The CDR3, as DNA: TGTGCCAGCAGTCCGAGGGGTGGCGGCGTAGAGACCCAGTACTTC. The chain couples TRBV7-9 to TRBJ2-5; possibly TRBD1 or TRBD2 for D (5 bases each). Germline values: CDR1 SEHNR, CDR2 FQNEAQ (reference sequence). The germline V and J ends were trimmed by 6 bases and 4 bases, with 18 bases remaining between them. This CDR3 has 15 amino acids.

The chain has TRBV2 and TRBJ2-2; 8 bases are shared with TRBD1. The germline CDR1 and CDR2 sequences are SNHLY and FYNNEI. J lost 4 bases, V lost 7 bases, and 5 bases had no gene match. The CDR3 is 14 amino acids. The chain's CDR3 is CASKDRAGTGELFF. The CDR3 DNA follows: TGTGCCAGCAAGGACAGGGCGGGCACCGGGGAGCTGTTTTTT.

This clonotype was seen only a few times. The chain is built from TRBV12-3 or TRBV12-4 and TRBJ1-2, with D perhaps matching TRBD1 (6 bases). Trimming stripped 5 bases from V and 2 bases from J, with 9 bases between. The CDR3 has 13 amino acids. The CDR3 DNA reads TGTGCCAGCAGTGGGGGGGCCAACTATGGCTACACCTTC. Translated, it gives CASSGGANYGYTF.

The sample holds a few counts of this clonotype. The chain couples TRBV7-8 to TRBJ1-2; D is unresolved. There are 15 residues in the CDR3. Trimming removed 5 bases at V and 0 bases at J, with 13 bases between. Germline V gene lookup returns CDR1 SGHVS and CDR2 FQNEAQ. The CDR3 is CASSAGRETNYGYTF. The DNA for the CDR3 is TGTGCCAGCAGCGCCGGACGGGAGACTAACTATGGCTACACCTTC.

In DNA form, the CDR3 reads TGCGCCAGCAGTGATGGGACGGGTGGGACCCAGTACTTC. This translates into CASSDGTGGTQYF. This chain joins TRBV10-1 and TRBJ2-5, with D perhaps being TRBD1 or TRBD2 (5 bases each). With 3 bases removed from V and 7 bases from J, the gap between germline ends came to 12 bases. The germline gives CDR1 WNHNN, CDR2 SYGVQD (reference sequence). CDR3 length: 13 residues.

This rearrangement joins TRBV9 to TRBJ2-7; the D call may be TRBD1 or TRBD2 (5 bases each). V lost 4 bases to trimming and J lost 5 bases, with 7 bases between them. Per germline, CDR1 SGDLS and CDR2 YYNGEE. CDR3 length: 11 amino acids. The CDR3 bases are TGTGCCAGCAGCTCGGGGCACGAGCAGTACTTC. It is translated as CASSSGHEQYF. Together with reference TRBV9 and TRBJ2-7, the CDR3 gives the full variable domain: DSGVTQTPKHLITATGQRVTLRCSPRSGDLSVYWYQQSLDQGLQFLIQYYNGEERAKGNILERFSAQQFPDLHSELNLSSLELGDSALYFCASSSGHEQYFGPGTRLTVT.

The CDR3 DNA reads TGTGCCAGCCTACCTCCCGATAGCAATCAGCCCCAGCATTTT. It codes for CASLPPDSNQPQHF. V and J are TRBV18 and TRBJ1-5; D gene uncertain. Between the trimmed V and J ends, which lost 8 bases and 0 bases, there was a span of 11 bases. This CDR3 spans 14 amino acids. Germline-derived CDR1 and CDR2 are KGHSH and LQKENI.

The chain joins TRBV2 to TRBJ1-2; tentative D call: TRBD1 (6 bases). Trimming took off 4 bases at V and 9 bases at J, with 21 bases between the two ends. CDR1 and CDR2 (germline): SNHLY, FYNNEI. The CDR3 extends over 15 amino acids. The DNA of the CDR3 is TGTGCCAGCAGTGGGGGCGACAGGTCACTATCGAGCTACACCTTC. Encoded protein: CASSGGDRSLSSYTF. Drawing the rest from reference TRBV2 and TRBJ1-2, the complete variable domain is EPEVTQTPSHQVTQMGQEVILRCVPISNHLYFYWYRQILGQKVEFLVSFYNNEISEKSEIFDDQFSVERPDGSNFTLKIRSTKLEDSAMYFCASSGGDRSLSSYTFGSGTRLTVV.

The chain carries TRBV20-1 and TRBJ2-5; 9 bases are shared with TRBD2. Germline values: CDR1 DFQATT, CDR2 SNEGSKA (reference sequence). The J segment lost 5 bases and the V segment lost 3 bases, leaving 7 bases of the junction unmatched. The CDR3 length is 14 residues. The CDR3 DNA follows: TGCAGTGCTAGGGGAGGCGGGAGGGAGGAGACCCAGTACTTC. Its translation is CSARGGGREETQYF.

This clonotype was observed a single time. The genes are TRBV7-9 and TRBJ2-2; D remains unclear. CDR1 is SEHNR and CDR2 is FQNEAQ in the germline V gene (reference sequence). The CDR3 consists of 13 residues. With 1 base removed from V and 7 bases from J, the gap between germline ends came to 7 bases. The CDR3 DNA reads as TGTGCCAGCAGCTTAGAAGGGATCGGGGAGCTGTTTTTT. The encoded protein is CASSLEGIGELFF.

This chain links TRBV6-5 with TRBJ2-7, with D unresolved. Looked up from germline, CDR1 is MNHEY and CDR2 is SVGAGI. There are 13 residues in the CDR3. V lost 7 bases and J lost 0, with 10 bases in between. CDR3 bases: TGTGCCAGCAAACGGATGCTCTCCTACGAGCAGTACTTC. Translating it yields CASKRMLSYEQYF.

About this clonotype itself: A read error may account for a junction end that differs from germline. Here the CDR3 reads CASSEQGTNTEAF. In nucleotides, the CDR3 is TGTGCCAGCAGTGAGCAGGGGACGAACACTGAAGCTTTC. The chain is built from TRBV2 and TRBJ2-6; D possibly corresponds to TRBD1 (6 bases). This CDR3 comprises 13 residues. Looked up from germline, CDR1 is SNHLY and CDR2 is FYNNEI.

The chain recombines TRBV10-3 with TRBJ1-1; D uncertain. The length of the CDR3 is 15 residues. Germline V gene sequence: CDR1 ENHRY, CDR2 SYGVKD. V lost 3 bases, J lost 2 bases, and 13 bases lay in between. The CDR3 spells CAISESSGSNTEAFF. The CDR3 coding sequence is TGTGCCATCAGTGAAAGCAGCGGGTCTAACACTGAAGCTTTCTTT.

V and J are TRBV2 and TRBJ2-3, with D unclear. V lost 1 base and J lost 1, with 6 bases in between. Germline CDR1 SNHLY, CDR2 FYNNEI. The CDR3 has 14 amino acids. The CDR3 nucleotides read TGTGCCAGCAGTGAAGAGACTGGCACAGATACGCAGTATTTT. Residues: CASSEETGTDTQYF.